Following are 16 T cell receptor beta chains from one sample sequenced in a study of beta chain features in type 1 diabetes. Expressed TCRB transcripts were sequenced after all isolated RNA was converted to cDNA. Measured with immunoSEQ multiplex PCR; TCRdb has only the in-frame clones, and not every one. There are about 340,000 clones in the sample; under 8.5% occur only once, and under 0.5% lies in the top ten. Sequencing used central memory CD4+ T cells from blood. These receptor sequences come from a woman aged 18-30 years in good health.

In this sample, this clone turned up many times. The chain links TRBV7-2 to TRBJ2-6; a weak D match, TRBD1 (5 bases). Germline-derived CDR1 and CDR2 are SGHTA and FQGNSA. This CDR3 contains 14 residues. The V gene lost 7 bases and the J gene lost 0 bases, with 7 bases spanning the gap. The CDR3 region is CASTGFSGANVLTF. CDR3 DNA sequence: TGTGCCAGCACAGGGTTCTCTGGGGCCAACGTCCTGACTTTC.

Comment on this clone: The sample holds other DNA sequences that translate to the same CDR3. V and J are TRBV19 and TRBJ2-6, with D tentatively TRBD1 (5 bases). Germline V gene lookup returns CDR1 LNHDA and CDR2 SQIVND (reference sequence). V was clipped by 4 bases and J by 0 bases, with 7 bases between them. The CDR3 consists of 15 residues. The CDR3 coding sequence is TGTGCCAGTAGTACCACAGGCTCTGGGGCCAACGTCCTGACTTTC. Translating it yields CASSTTGSGANVLTF.

The chain employs TRBV6-6 and TRBJ2-6; D gene unclear. Per the germline V gene, CDR1 is MNHNY and CDR2 is SVGAGI (reference sequence). V was clipped by 7 bases and J by 0 bases, with 10 bases between them. The CDR3 contains 15 residues. The CDR3 region has the DNA TGTGCCAGCAACAGACTCAGCTCTGGGGCCAACGTCCTGACTTTC. This encodes CASNRLSSGANVLTF.

The rearrangement joins TRBV5-1 to TRBJ2-2; no definite D call. CDR1 is SGHRS, CDR2 YFSETQ, per germline. The CDR3 has 11 amino acids. V lost 5 bases to trimming and J lost 7 bases, with 6 bases between them. CDR3 nucleotide sequence: TGCGCCAGCAGGGGTTTCGGGGAGCTGTTTTTT. Residues: CASRGFGELFF.

The V and J genes are TRBV5-4 and TRBJ2-3, with 11 bases identical to TRBD2. This CDR3 region has 15 residues. Losses at the gene ends were 1 base for V and 6 bases for J; bases not matched to a gene: 4. Germline V gene lookup returns CDR1 SGHNT and CDR2 YYREEE (reference sequence). CDR3 in amino acids: CASSLTSGSPDTQYF. As DNA, the CDR3 is TGTGCCAGCAGCTTGACTAGCGGGAGTCCTGATACGCAGTATTTT.

The chain couples TRBV28 to TRBJ1-3; 8 bases agree with TRBD1. V lost 8 bases, J lost 9 bases, and 9 bases stayed unmatched. The CDR3 is 13 residues long. CDR1 MDHEN and CDR2 SYDVKM come from the germline V gene. The CDR3 sequence is CASRTGPRGTIYF. As DNA, the CDR3 is TGTGCCAGCCGGACAGGGCCTAGGGGCACCATATATTTT.

The rearrangement joins TRBV6-1 to TRBJ2-5, with 10 bases identical to TRBD2. Germline CDR1 reads MNHNS; CDR2 reads SASEGT. Trimming at V came to 7 bases and at J to 4 bases, leaving 9 bases not matched to a gene. CDR3 length equals 15 residues. For the CDR3, the DNA is TGTGCCAGCACTATCGGCCTAGCGGGAGTAGAGACCCAGTACTTC. It is translated as CASTIGLAGVETQYF.

The chain links TRBV6-5 to TRBJ2-7, with TRBD2 matching over 8 bases. Germline CDR1 reads MNHEY; CDR2 reads SVGAGI. The V segment lost 5 bases and the J segment 1 base; nucleotides outside the gene matches: 4. This CDR3 region has 14 residues. The CDR3 sequence: CASSRAGVSYEQYF. The CDR3 DNA sequence: TGTGCCAGCAGTAGAGCGGGAGTGTCCTACGAGCAGTACTTC.

This clone has a handful of counts. The chain has TRBV28 and TRBJ2-3; D not certain. This CDR3 has 13 amino acids. Germline V gene sequence: CDR1 MDHEN, CDR2 SYDVKM. Trimming cost V 4 bases and J 11 bases, with 16 bases left between them. In nucleotides, the CDR3 is TGTGCCAGCAGTTCTGAGCTCAACTTGGGGCAGTATTTT. It yields the protein CASSSELNLGQYF. Supplemented by reference TRBV28 and TRBJ2-3, the full variable domain reads DVKVTQSSRYLVKRTGEKVFLECVQDMDHENMFWYRQDPGLGLRLIYFSYDVKMKEKGDIPEGYSVSREKKERFSLILESASTNQTSMYLCASSSELNLGQYFGPGTRLTVL.

The V gene is TRBV15, the J gene TRBJ2-3; TRBD2 matches at 11 bases. Germline loops: CDR1 LNHNV, CDR2 YYDKDF (reference sequence). J gave up 3 bases and V 1 base, and 9 bases lay outside the gene matches. This CDR3 comprises 18 residues. CDR3 protein: CATSRGLAGYGGTDTQYF. DNA of the CDR3: TGTGCCACCAGCAGAGGACTAGCGGGATACGGCGGGACAGATACGCAGTATTTT. Combining the CDR3 with reference TRBV15 and TRBJ2-3 gives the whole variable domain DAMVIQNPRYQVTQFGKPVTLSCSQTLNHNVMYWYQQKSSQAPKLLFHYYDKDFNNEADTPDNFQSRRPNTSFCFLDIRSPGLGDTAMYLCATSRGLAGYGGTDTQYFGPGTRLTVL.

This clone was seen only a few times. The V gene is TRBV6-6, the J gene TRBJ2-5; D may be TRBD1 or TRBD2 (5 bases each). The CDR3 loop spans 15 amino acids. Between the trimmed V and J ends, which lost 6 bases and 2 bases, there was a span of 16 bases. Germline lookup yields CDR1 MNHNY and CDR2 SVGAGI (reference sequence). The CDR3 spells CASRRVWDHQETQYF. The CDR3 bases are TGTGCCAGCAGGCGGGTCTGGGACCATCAAGAGACCCAGTACTTC.

The sample holds a few counts of this clone. The chain combines TRBV11-3 with TRBJ2-7, with D unresolved. V was trimmed by 3 bases and J by 2 bases, leaving 8 bases between them. CDR1 and CDR2 (germline): SGHNT, YENEEA. This CDR3 contains 13 residues. CDR3 nucleotide sequence: TGTGCCAGCAGCTTGGGCAAGCCCTACGAGCAGTACTTC. It yields the protein CASSLGKPYEQYF.

This clone was seen only once. This chain uses TRBV2 with TRBJ1-5; 7 positions match TRBD1. From germline, CDR1 is SNHLY and CDR2 FYNNEI. Trimming at V came to 6 bases and at J to 7 bases, leaving 9 bases not matched to a gene. The length of the CDR3 is 14 residues. The CDR3 reads CASRVDRVEQPQHF. The CDR3 bases are TGTGCCAGCAGAGTAGACAGGGTGGAGCAGCCCCAGCATTTT.

V gene TRBV28 combines with J gene TRBJ2-3; weak D call: TRBD2 (6 bases). Trimming removed 4 bases at V and 1 base at J, with 12 bases between. Germline-derived CDR1 and CDR2 are MDHEN and SYDVKM. The CDR3 is 15 residues long. CDR3 DNA sequence: TGTGCCAGCAGTTCTGGAGGGCCGGGCACAGATACGCAGTATTTT. As protein: CASSSGGPGTDTQYF.

The table lists this clone with a few counts. The chain has TRBV11-3 and TRBJ2-2; D unclear. The V and J ends lost 1 base and 3 bases respectively, with 3 bases between them. CDR3 length equals 13 residues. Germline CDR1 SGHNT, CDR2 YENEEA. The DNA for the CDR3 is TGTGCCAGCAGCTTAGTCCACACCGGGGAGCTGTTTTTT. Amino acids: CASSLVHTGELFF.

The CDR3 here is CASSPTRGAYEQYF. CDR3 DNA sequence: TGTGCCAGCAGCCCGACACGGGGGGCCTACGAGCAGTACTTC. The chain has TRBV7-9 and TRBJ2-7; 7 nucleotides align to TRBD2. This CDR3 spans 14 amino acids. The V segment lost 5 bases and the J segment 2 bases; nucleotides outside the gene matches: 6. Germline CDR1 is SEHNR and CDR2 is FQNEAQ (reference sequence).